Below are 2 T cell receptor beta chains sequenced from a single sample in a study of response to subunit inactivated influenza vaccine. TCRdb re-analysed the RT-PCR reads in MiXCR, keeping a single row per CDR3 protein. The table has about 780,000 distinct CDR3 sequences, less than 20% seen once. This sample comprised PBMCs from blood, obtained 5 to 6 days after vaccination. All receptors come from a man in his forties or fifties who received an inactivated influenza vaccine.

CDR3 loop: CSVAQRQGELFF. The CDR3 DNA reads TGCAGCGTTGCCCAAAGACAAGGGGAGCTGTTTTTT. This chain connects TRBV29-1 to TRBJ2-2; D is uncertain. The CDR3 spans 12 residues. V was clipped by 4 bases and J by 8 bases, with 11 bases between them. From germline, CDR1 is SQVTM and CDR2 ANQGSEA.

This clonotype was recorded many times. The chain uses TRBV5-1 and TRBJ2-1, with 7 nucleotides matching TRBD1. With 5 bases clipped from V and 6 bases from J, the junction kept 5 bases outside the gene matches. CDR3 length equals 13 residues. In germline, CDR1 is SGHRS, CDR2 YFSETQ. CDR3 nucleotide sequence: TGCGCCAGCAGTCGCGACAGGGCCAATGAGCAGTTCTTC. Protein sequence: CASSRDRANEQFF.